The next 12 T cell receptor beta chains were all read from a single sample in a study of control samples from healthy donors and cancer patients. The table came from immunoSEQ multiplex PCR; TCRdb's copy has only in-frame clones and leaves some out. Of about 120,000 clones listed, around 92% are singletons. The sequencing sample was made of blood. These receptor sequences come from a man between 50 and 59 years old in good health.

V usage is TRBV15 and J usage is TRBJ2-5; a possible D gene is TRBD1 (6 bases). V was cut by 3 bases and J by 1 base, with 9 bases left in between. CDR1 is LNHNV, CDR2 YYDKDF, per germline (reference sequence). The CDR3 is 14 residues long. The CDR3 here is CATSSGTTQETQYF. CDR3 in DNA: TGTGCCACCAGCAGCGGGACAACCCAAGAGACCCAGTACTTC. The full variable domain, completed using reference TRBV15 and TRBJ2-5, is DAMVIQNPRYQVTQFGKPVTLSCSQTLNHNVMYWYQQKSSQAPKLLFHYYDKDFNNEADTPDNFQSRRPNTSFCFLDIRSPGLGDTAMYLCATSSGTTQETQYFGPGTRLLVL.

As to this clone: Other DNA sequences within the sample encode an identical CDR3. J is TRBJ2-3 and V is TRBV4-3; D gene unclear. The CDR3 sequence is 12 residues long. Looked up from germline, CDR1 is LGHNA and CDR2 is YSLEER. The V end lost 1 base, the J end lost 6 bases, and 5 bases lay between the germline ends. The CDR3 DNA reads TGCGCCAGCAGCCAAGTCCGGGATACGCAGTATTTT. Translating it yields CASSQVRDTQYF.

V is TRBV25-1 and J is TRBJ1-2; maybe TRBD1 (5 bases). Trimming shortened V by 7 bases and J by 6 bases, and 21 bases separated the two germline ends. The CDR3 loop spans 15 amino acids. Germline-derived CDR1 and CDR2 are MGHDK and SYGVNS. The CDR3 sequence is CASTGPGTALDGYTF. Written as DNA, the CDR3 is TGTGCCAGCACCGGACCCGGGACCGCGTTAGATGGCTACACCTTC.

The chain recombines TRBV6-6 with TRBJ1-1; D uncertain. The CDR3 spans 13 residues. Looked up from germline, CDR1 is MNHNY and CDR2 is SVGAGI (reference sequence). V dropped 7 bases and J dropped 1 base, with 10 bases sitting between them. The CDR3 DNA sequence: TGTGCCAGCATCACCATTGGGAACACTGAAGCTTTCTTT. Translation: CASITIGNTEAFF.

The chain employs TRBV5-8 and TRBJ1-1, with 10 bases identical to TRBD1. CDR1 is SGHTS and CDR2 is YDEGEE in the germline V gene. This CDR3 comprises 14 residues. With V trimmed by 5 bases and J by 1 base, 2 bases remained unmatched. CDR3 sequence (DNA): TGTGCCAGCAGTCGGGACAGGGGGAACACTGAAGCTTTCTTT. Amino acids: CASSRDRGNTEAFF.

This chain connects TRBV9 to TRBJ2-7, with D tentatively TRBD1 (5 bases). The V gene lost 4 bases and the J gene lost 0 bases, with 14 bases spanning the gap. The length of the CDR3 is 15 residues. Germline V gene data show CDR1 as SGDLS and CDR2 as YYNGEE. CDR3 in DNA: TGTGCCAGCAGCACCGGACACCCTAGCTCCTACGAGCAGTACTTC. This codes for CASSTGHPSSYEQYF.

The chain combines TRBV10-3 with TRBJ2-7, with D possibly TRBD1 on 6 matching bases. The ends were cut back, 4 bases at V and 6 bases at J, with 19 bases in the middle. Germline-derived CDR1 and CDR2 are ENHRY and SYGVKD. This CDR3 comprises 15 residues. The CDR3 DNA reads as TGTGCCATCAGTGGGGTACAGGGATCAGCCCGCGAGCAGTACTTC. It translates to CAISGVQGSAREQYF.

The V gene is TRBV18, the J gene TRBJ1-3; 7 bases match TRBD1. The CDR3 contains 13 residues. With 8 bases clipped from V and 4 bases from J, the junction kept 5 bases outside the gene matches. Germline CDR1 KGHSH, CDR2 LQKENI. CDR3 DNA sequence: TGTGCCAGCCATCGACAGGGAGGAAACACCATATATTTT. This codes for CASHRQGGNTIYF.

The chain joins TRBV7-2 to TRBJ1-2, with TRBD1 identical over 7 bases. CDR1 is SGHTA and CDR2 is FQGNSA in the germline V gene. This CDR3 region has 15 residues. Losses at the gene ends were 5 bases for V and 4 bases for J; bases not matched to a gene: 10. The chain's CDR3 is CASSPQRGRVYGYTF. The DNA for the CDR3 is TGTGCCAGCAGCCCCCAAAGGGGGCGAGTCTATGGCTACACCTTC.

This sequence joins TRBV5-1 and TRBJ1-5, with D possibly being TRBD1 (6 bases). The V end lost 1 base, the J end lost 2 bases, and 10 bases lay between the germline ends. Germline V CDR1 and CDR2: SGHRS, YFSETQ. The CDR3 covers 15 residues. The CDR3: CASSLTAGGNQPQHF. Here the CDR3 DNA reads TGCGCCAGCAGCTTGACCGCAGGGGGCAATCAGCCCCAGCATTTT.

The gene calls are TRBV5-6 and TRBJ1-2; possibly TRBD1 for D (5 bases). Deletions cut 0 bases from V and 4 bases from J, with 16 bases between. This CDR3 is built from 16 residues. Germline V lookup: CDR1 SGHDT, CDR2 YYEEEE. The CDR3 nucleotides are TGTGCCAGCAGCTTGGCCGTGGGGGGAAGGGGCTATGGCTACACCTTC. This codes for CASSLAVGGRGYGYTF. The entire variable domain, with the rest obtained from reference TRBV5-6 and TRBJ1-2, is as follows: DAGVTQSPTHLIKTRGQQVTLRCSPKSGHDTVSWYQQALGQGPQFIFQYYEEEERQRGNFPDRFSGHQFPNYSSELNVNALLLGDSALYLCASSLAVGGRGYGYTFGSGTRLTVV.

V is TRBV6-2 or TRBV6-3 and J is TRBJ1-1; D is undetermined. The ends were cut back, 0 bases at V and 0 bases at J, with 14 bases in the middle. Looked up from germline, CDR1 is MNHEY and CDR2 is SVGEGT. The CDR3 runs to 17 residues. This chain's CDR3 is CASSYSSENYMNTEAFF. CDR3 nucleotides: TGTGCCAGCAGTTACTCGTCGGAAAACTACATGAACACTGAAGCTTTCTTT.